The 31 T cell receptor beta chains below all came from one sample that was sequenced in a study of T cells after yellow fever vaccination. TCRdb recomputed calls from the 5' RACE reads with MiXCR, one row per CDR3 protein. The data show some 390,000 distinct CDR3 sequences, under 20% seen once. The specimen comprised PBMCs, sampled before the yellow fever booster vaccination. The receptors derive from a man aged 18 to 29 who received the YFV17D yellow fever vaccine.

V is TRBV5-1 and J is TRBJ2-7; 9 nucleotides align to TRBD1. There are 15 residues in the CDR3. Germline loops: CDR1 SGHRS, CDR2 YFSETQ. This CDR3 is CPSSLMTGGAYEQYV. Here the CDR3 DNA reads TGCCCCAGCAGCTTGATGACAGGGGGGGCCTACGAGCAGTACGTC.

In its sample, this clonotype was seen a few times. No DNA is shown, since the ends of the CDR3 on it are uncertain; the CDR3 is the one TCRdb lists. The chain combines TRBV27 with TRBJ2-1. The CDR3 totals 14 residues, both ends included. Germline CDR1 is MNHEY and CDR2 is SMNVEV (reference sequence). The CDR3 sequence is CASSSSSSYNEQFF.

The rearrangement joins TRBV24-1 to TRBJ2-2, with D possibly being TRBD2 (6 bases). The V gene's germline CDR1 is KGHDR and CDR2 SFDVKD. This CDR3 is 15 amino acids long. V lost 7 bases, J lost 3 bases, and 14 bases lay in between. CDR3 protein: CATREGREDTGELFF. DNA of the CDR3: TGTGCCACCAGGGAAGGCAGGGAGGACACCGGGGAGCTGTTTTTT.

The V and J genes are TRBV20-1 and TRBJ1-2; D unclear. The CDR3 is 12 residues long. Germline V gene lookup returns CDR1 DFQATT and CDR2 SNEGSKA (reference sequence). V lost 3 bases and J 1 base, leaving 6 bases between the germline ends. CDR3 sequence: CSASADNYGYTF. The CDR3 nucleotides read TGCAGTGCTAGTGCCGATAACTATGGCTACACCTTC.

This clonotype was counted at least ten times. The chain is built from TRBV29-1 and TRBJ2-5, with 7 bases identical to TRBD2. Germline CDR1 reads SQVTM; CDR2 reads ANQGSEA. V shed 0 bases, J shed 10 bases, and the junction held 17 bases outside the gene matches. There are 16 residues in the CDR3. The CDR3 region is CSVEDLHRGDFWHQYF. DNA for the CDR3: TGCAGCGTTGAAGATCTCCATCGGGGGGACTTCTGGCACCAGTACTTC.

This chain joins TRBV19 and TRBJ1-3, with a possible D match to TRBD1 (5 bases). Trimming removed 0 bases at V and 0 bases at J, with 30 bases between. Per germline, CDR1 LNHDA and CDR2 SQIVND (reference sequence). CDR3 size: 23 residues. The CDR3 loop is CASSIEGGARVARPPFSGNTIYF. The CDR3, as DNA: TGTGCCAGTAGTATAGAAGGCGGGGCAAGGGTGGCCCGACCACCCTTCTCTGGAAACACCATATATTTT.

This clonotype was seen ten or more times. The chain joins TRBV29-1 to TRBJ1-1; the match to TRBD1 covers 7 bases. The CDR3 has 11 amino acids. From germline, CDR1 is SQVTM and CDR2 ANQGSEA. V lost 3 bases to trimming and J lost 8 bases; unmatched junction nucleotides: 3. The CDR3 here is CSVEGDSEAFF. As DNA, the CDR3 is TGCAGCGTTGAGGGGGACAGCGAAGCTTTCTTT. The variable domain in full, completed from reference TRBV29-1 and TRBJ1-1, reads SAVISQKPSRDICQRGTSLTIQCQVDSQVTMMFWYRQQPGQSLTLIATANQGSEATYESGFVIDKFPISRPNLTFSTLTVSNMSPEDSSIYLCSVEGDSEAFFGQGTRLTVV.

This clonotype was seen more than once but under ten times. This chain joins TRBV11-2 and TRBJ2-5; TRBD2 matches 11 bases. This CDR3 contains 16 residues. Germline V lookup: CDR1 SGHAT, CDR2 FQNNGV. With 4 bases clipped from V and 0 bases from J, the junction kept 4 bases outside the gene matches. The DNA of the CDR3 is TGTGCCAGCAGCTGGGGGACTAGCGGTAACCAAGAGACCCAGTACTTC. It translates to CASSWGTSGNQETQYF.

This clonotype was seen only a few times. V gene TRBV20-1 combines with J gene TRBJ2-4, with TRBD2 matching 15 bases. The germline gives CDR1 DFQATT, CDR2 SNEGSKA (reference sequence). The CDR3 runs 15 residues. V dropped 5 bases and J dropped 8; count of bases not matched to a gene: 7. This CDR3 reads CSAPGLAGGSYIQYF. CDR3 sequence (DNA): TGCAGTGCTCCCGGACTAGCGGGGGGGTCGTACATTCAGTACTTC.

This chain connects TRBV7-2 to TRBJ2-7, with a possible D match to TRBD2 (5 bases). Trimming stripped 2 bases from V and 7 bases from J, with 9 bases between. The CDR3 is 12 amino acids. Germline loops: CDR1 SGHTA, CDR2 FQGNSA. CDR3: CASSLQSGEQYF. In nucleotides, the CDR3 is TGTGCCAGCAGCTTACAGTCGGGGGAGCAGTACTTC.

This clonotype was detected a few times. J is TRBJ2-3 and V is TRBV5-6; D is unclear. Trimming took 3 bases from V and 10 from J, leaving 12 bases between them. Germline loops: CDR1 SGHDT, CDR2 YYEEEE. The CDR3 loop spans 12 amino acids. This CDR3 reads CASSSGPGAQYF. CDR3 nucleotide sequence: TGTGCCAGCAGCTCCGGACCTGGGGCGCAGTATTTT.

The chain is built from TRBV12-3 or TRBV12-4 and TRBJ2-1; 7 bases line up with TRBD1. Losses at the gene ends were 6 bases for V and 7 bases for J; bases not matched to a gene: 9. The length of the CDR3 is 14 residues. The CDR3 here is CASSWDRNNNEQFF. CDR3 coding DNA: TGTGCCAGCAGCTGGGACAGAAATAATAATGAGCAGTTCTTC.

The gene calls are TRBV4-1 and TRBJ1-1; D might be TRBD1 (5 bases). The CDR3 totals 13 residues. V was clipped by 5 bases and J by 4 bases, with 11 bases between them. CDR1 is MGHRA, CDR2 YSYEKL, per germline. This CDR3 reads CASSGPGGTEAFF. The CDR3 region has the DNA TGCGCCAGCAGCGGACCTGGGGGCACTGAAGCTTTCTTT.

The chain couples TRBV5-1 to TRBJ2-2, with D possibly being TRBD2 (5 bases). Trimming took off 3 bases at V and 1 base at J, with 22 bases between the two ends. CDR1 SGHRS and CDR2 YFSETQ come from the germline V gene. The CDR3 has 19 residues. CDR3 sequence reads: CASSSVAAGNSWNTGELFF. The CDR3 bases are TGCGCCAGCAGCTCGGTTGCCGCCGGGAACTCGTGGAACACCGGGGAGCTGTTTTTT.

This CDR3 reads CASRGRNTEAFF. For the CDR3, the DNA is TGTGCCAGCAGGGGCCGGAACACTGAAGCTTTCTTT. The V call is TRBV12-3 or TRBV12-4, the J call TRBJ1-1, with D unresolved. V lost 6 bases, J lost 1 base, and 6 bases lay in between. CDR3 length: 12 residues.

This rearrangement joins TRBV7-2 to TRBJ2-7; 7 positions agree with TRBD2. The trim removed 5 bases at V and 2 bases at J, leaving 6 bases unmatched. From germline, CDR1 is SGHTA and CDR2 FQGNSA. The CDR3 is 14 residues long. Here the CDR3 reads CASSISSGPYEQYF. Here the CDR3 DNA reads TGTGCCAGCAGCATCTCTAGCGGACCCTACGAGCAGTACTTC.

This chain links TRBV21-1 with TRBJ2-4; the table names TRBD1, a call not compared with the DNA. TRBV21-1 is described as a pseudogene. The CDR3 has 11 residues. CDR3 DNA sequence: TGTGCCAGCAGCGCCCGGGACATTCAGTACTTC. Its protein is CASSARDIQYF.

This clonotype was seen at least ten times. This rearrangement joins TRBV20-1 to TRBJ2-7; D is perhaps TRBD2 (5 bases). Germline-derived CDR1 and CDR2 are DFQATT and SNEGSKA (reference sequence). The V and J ends lost 3 bases and 5 bases respectively, with 5 bases between them. This CDR3 has 10 amino acids. The CDR3 region is CSASGNEQYV. For the CDR3, the DNA is TGCAGTGCTAGCGGGAACGAGCAGTACGTC.

The chain uses TRBV9 and TRBJ2-3, with 15 positions matching TRBD2. CDR1 SGDLS and CDR2 YYNGEE come from the germline V gene. CDR3 size: 17 residues. V lost 0 bases to trimming and J lost 3 bases; unmatched junction nucleotides: 2. As DNA, the CDR3 is TGTGCCAGCAGCGTAGGGACTAGCGGGGGGGGGACAGATACGCAGTATTTT. Translating it yields CASSVGTSGGGTDTQYF.

The rearrangement links TRBV7-8 to TRBJ2-7; 7 positions agree with TRBD2. Trimming took 4 bases from V and 4 from J; bases not matched to a gene: 4. The CDR3 is 13 amino acids. Germline V CDR1 and CDR2: SGHVS, FQNEAQ. CDR3 region: CASSSRLAYEQYF. The CDR3 DNA reads TGTGCCAGCAGCTCACGACTAGCATACGAGCAGTACTTC.

This clonotype was counted a few times. The chain has TRBV5-1 and TRBJ1-2, with D perhaps matching TRBD1 (5 bases). CDR1 is SGHRS and CDR2 is YFSETQ in the germline V gene. The CDR3 length is 14 residues. Between the trimmed V and J ends, which lost 0 bases and 8 bases, there was a span of 14 bases. The CDR3 spells CASSLDAGTSGYTF. The CDR3 DNA sequence: TGCGCCAGCAGCTTGGATGCAGGGACCAGCGGCTACACCTTC.

This clonotype showed up just a few times. CDR3 sequence: CASSYSMVGSGRHLTQYF. The CDR3 DNA reads as TGTGCCAGCAGTTACTCGATGGTTGGTAGCGGGAGGCACCTGACGCAGTATTTT. V gene TRBV6-5 combines with J gene TRBJ2-3; TRBD2 aligns across 10 bases. CDR3 length equals 18 residues. Trimming removed 0 bases from V and 9 bases from J; junction bases left unmatched: 15. Germline V lookup: CDR1 MNHEY, CDR2 SVGAGI.

The rearrangement links TRBV29-1 to TRBJ1-1; tentatively, D is TRBD1 (6 bases). The CDR3 runs 14 residues. V was trimmed by 4 bases and J by 0 bases, leaving 12 bases between them. Germline V gives CDR1 SQVTM, CDR2 ANQGSEA. The CDR3: CSVAGAYMNTEAFF. The CDR3 DNA follows: TGCAGCGTTGCAGGGGCATACATGAACACTGAAGCTTTCTTT.

The chain recombines TRBV29-1 with TRBJ1-2; D possibly corresponds to TRBD1 (6 bases). This CDR3 comprises 13 residues. The V gene's germline CDR1 is SQVTM and CDR2 ANQGSEA. V shed 4 bases and J shed 7 bases, with 16 bases lying between them. The CDR3 nucleotides are TGCAGCGTTGGAACAGGGATCTACTTTGGCTACACCTTC. This sequence encodes CSVGTGIYFGYTF. Looking up the rest from reference TRBV29-1 and TRBJ1-2 gives the full variable domain: SAVISQKPSRDICQRGTSLTIQCQVDSQVTMMFWYRQQPGQSLTLIATANQGSEATYESGFVIDKFPISRPNLTFSTLTVSNMSPEDSSIYLCSVGTGIYFGYTFGSGTRLTVV.

This clonotype was counted a few times. This chain connects TRBV29-1 to TRBJ2-1, with D possibly matching TRBD1 (7 bases). Germline V gene data show CDR1 as SQVTM and CDR2 as ANQGSEA. V was clipped by 6 bases and J by 1 base, with 13 bases between them. This CDR3 comprises 14 residues. CDR3 protein: CSVRGTDSYNEQFF. In DNA, the CDR3 is TGCAGCGTCCGCGGGACAGATTCCTACAATGAGCAGTTCTTC.

V usage is TRBV15 and J usage is TRBJ2-4; weak D call: TRBD2 (5 bases). The germline CDR1 and CDR2 sequences are LNHNV and YYDKDF (reference sequence). The CDR3 has 16 amino acids. Trimming took off 1 base at V and 0 bases at J, with 10 bases between the two ends. This chain's CDR3 is CATSRGWRLAKNIQYF. In DNA, the CDR3 is TGTGCCACCAGCAGAGGGTGGAGGCTAGCCAAAAACATTCAGTACTTC.

The chain links TRBV6-6 to TRBJ2-7, with D hard to call. V was shortened by 4 bases and J by 6 bases, with 7 bases between the two germline ends. The CDR3 has 11 residues. Germline loops: CDR1 MNHNY, CDR2 SVGAGI (reference sequence). The DNA for the CDR3 is TGTGCCAGCAGTTCCAGACGCGAGCAGTACTTC. Amino acids: CASSSRREQYF.

The chain uses TRBV20-1 and TRBJ2-7; D is possibly TRBD1 or TRBD2 (5 bases each). CDR3 length: 13 residues. Germline V gene sequence: CDR1 DFQATT, CDR2 SNEGSKA (reference sequence). V was clipped by 4 bases and J by 3 bases, with 13 bases between them. The CDR3 loop reads CSATRDLNYEQYF. CDR3 sequence (DNA): TGCAGTGCTACTCGGGACCTAAACTACGAGCAGTACTTC.

CDR3 protein: CASSLGTSGGRDTQYF. CDR3 nucleotide sequence: TGCGCCAGCAGCCTAGGCACTAGCGGGGGGAGGGATACGCAGTATTTT. The rearrangement joins TRBV4-1 to TRBJ2-3; 12 nucleotides agree with TRBD2. The CDR3 covers 16 residues. The germline gives CDR1 MGHRA, CDR2 YSYEKL. V trimming: 4 bases; J trimming: 6 bases; junction bases outside the gene matches: 8.

The chain combines TRBV5-5 with TRBJ2-1, with 7 nucleotides matching TRBD1. J lost 2 bases, V lost 4 bases, and 3 bases had no gene match. The germline V gene encodes CDR1 SGHKS and CDR2 YYEKEE (reference sequence). This CDR3 comprises 14 residues. CDR3 loop: CASSLTGAYNEQFF. CDR3 sequence (DNA): TGTGCCAGCAGCCTCACAGGGGCCTACAATGAGCAGTTCTTC. Supplemented by reference TRBV5-5 and TRBJ2-1, the full variable domain reads DAGVTQSPTHLIKTRGQQVTLRCSPISGHKSVSWYQQVLGQGPQFIFQYYEKEERGRGNFPDRFSARQFPNYSSELNVNALLLGDSALYLCASSLTGAYNEQFFGPGTRLTVL.

The genes are TRBV5-5 and TRBJ2-7, with 10 bases identical to TRBD1. Germline V gene lookup returns CDR1 SGHKS and CDR2 YYEKEE (reference sequence). Germline trimming cut 4 bases from V and 5 bases from J; bases unmatched to any gene: 9. This CDR3 is built from 15 residues. CDR3: CASSDTGTGVDEQYF. CDR3 nucleotide sequence: TGTGCCAGCAGCGACACCGGGACAGGGGTTGACGAGCAGTACTTC.